This T cell receptor (beta chain) was recovered during a study of CXCR3-negative and CXCR3-positive naive CD8 T cells. Study conclusions and caveats: Fresh PBMCs served for most assays, and CXCR3 expression fell partially after cryopreservation. Diversity in memory CD8+ cells fell much lower than the comparably high levels seen in both naive subsets. When CXCR3-positive naive cells were set against CXCR3-negative naive cells, the former had more hydrophobic TRB CDR3s. In naive cells, CXCR3-negative and CXCR3-positive subsets had similar TRBV-TRBJ usage; memory cells differed.

The CDR3 is 16 residues long. Germline CDR1 and CDR2: LGHNA and YNFKEQ. Naivety in CD8+ T cells corresponded to a CD45RO-CCR7+CD27+CD95- phenotype. Worth noting for this clonotype: Its antigen remains unidentified.

The TRB cDNA libraries were prepared by 5' RACE with UMI labels. TCRdb re-called the 5' RACE reads and shows each CDR3 protein once, DNA omitted. This sample's table reports under 70,000 distinct CDR3 sequences. This clonotype was obtained from a human donor in good health. Some clones in this sample may be carry-over from other donors' samples. The specimen was naive CXCR3+ CD8+ T cells from blood. Subset noted: CD45RO-CCR7+CD27+CD95- naive CD8+ T cells expressing CXCR3 (TNR3+). V and J are TRBV4-2 and TRBJ2-5; TCRdb gives TRBD2 as the D gene, but with no DNA this cannot be confirmed. CDR3 region: CASSQDSGVGPETQYF.